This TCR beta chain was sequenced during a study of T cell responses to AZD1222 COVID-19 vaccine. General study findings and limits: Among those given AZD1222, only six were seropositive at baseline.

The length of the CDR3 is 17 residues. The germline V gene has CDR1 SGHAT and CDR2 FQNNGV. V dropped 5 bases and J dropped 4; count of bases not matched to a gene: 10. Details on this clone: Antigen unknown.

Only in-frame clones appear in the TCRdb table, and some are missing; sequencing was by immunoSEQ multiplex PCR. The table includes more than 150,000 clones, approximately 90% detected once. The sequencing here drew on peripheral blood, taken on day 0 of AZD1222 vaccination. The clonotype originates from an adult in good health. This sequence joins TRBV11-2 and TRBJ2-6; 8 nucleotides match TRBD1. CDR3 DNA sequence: TGTGCCAGCAGCCCCTTGCGCCGGGACAGGGGGGCCAACGTCCTGACTTTC. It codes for CASSPLRRDRGANVLTF.